This T cell receptor beta chain was profiled in a study of cytomegalovirus exposure and HLA in healthy donors. A multiplex PCR was run with 60 Vbeta primers and 13 Jbeta primers. Authors' data handling: Some 11 million shared chains were among the about 80 million unique TCR beta chains that a later analysis counted. TCRdb's copy holds only in-frame clones and misses some; the assay was immunoSEQ multiplex PCR. From that table come the V and J calls and clone size; the DNA was used to work out D and trimming. The sample contains around 120,000 clones, 75% to 80% of which appear only once. Among the donors, all were healthy bone marrow donors. In germline, CDR1 is KGHSH, CDR2 LQKENI. V gave up 5 bases and J gave up 2 bases, with 9 bases separating them. This CDR3 is 13 amino acids long. General study findings and limits: Researchers reported in a later analysis that common viral pathogens appeared linked to several top clusters. It has been reported that TCR beta sequences accurately predicted the HLA-A and HLA-B alleles of most subjects.

A remark on this clone: Its antigen remains unidentified.

The chain links TRBV18 to TRBJ1-1, with D unclear. The sample was PBMCs. The TCR comes from a woman aged 40-49 years in good health and CMV-seronegative. This chain's CDR3 is CASSATENTEAFF. The CDR3, as DNA: TGTGCCAGCTCAGCAACAGAAAACACTGAAGCTTTCTTT.